The subject of this entry is one T cell receptor (beta chain). Profiled with immunoSEQ multiplex PCR; TCRdb holds only in-frame clones, not every one. The table shows fewer than 500,000 clones, with roughly 85% occurring only once. The V segment lost 1 base and the J segment 3 bases; nucleotides outside the gene matches: 8. The CDR3 is made up of 16 amino acids. Germline V gene data show CDR1 as MDHEN and CDR2 as SYDVKM. The data were obtained in a study of blood T cell repertoires in COVID-19. Study details: From the United States, Italy and Spain came samples of acute and convalescent COVID-19. Sources were T cells, B-cell-depleted T cells, or PBMCs; the material itself was cDNA or gDNA.

V usage is TRBV28 and J usage is TRBJ1-1; 7 positions agree with TRBD1. The sample was PBMCs or T cells enriched from blood (not recorded which). The receptor's source is a young woman with acute COVID-19. The CDR3 here is CASSLLVGGGDTEAFF. The CDR3 DNA follows: TGTGCCAGCAGTTTATTAGTCGGAGGGGGCGACACTGAAGCTTTCTTT.